This T cell receptor (beta chain) was captured in a study of blood T cell repertoires in COVID-19. The overall study: Acute-phase and convalescent COVID-19 samples originated in the United States, Italy and Spain. PBMCs, B-cell-depleted T cells, or T cells provided the cDNA or gDNA that made up the material.

This CDR3 has 14 residues. V dropped 8 bases and J dropped 6 bases, with 16 bases sitting between them. Germline V lookup: CDR1 SEHNR, CDR2 FQNEAQ (reference sequence). Profiling relied on immunoSEQ multiplex PCR, and the TCRdb table lists in-frame clones only, not all of them. The sample shows hundreds of thousands of clones, 80% to 95% of them seen only once. Seattle patient enrollment occurred during active infection, with longitudinal follow-up thereafter. V is TRBV7-9 and J is TRBJ2-2; TRBD1 might be the D (6 bases). The TCR was taken from a man in his 60s with COVID-19, enrolled during active disease. Sequencing was carried out using peripheral blood. DNA for the CDR3: TGTGCCAGCTCTTTGGGGGCGCCGGCCGGGGAGCTGTTTTTT. Residues: CASSLGAPAGELFF.